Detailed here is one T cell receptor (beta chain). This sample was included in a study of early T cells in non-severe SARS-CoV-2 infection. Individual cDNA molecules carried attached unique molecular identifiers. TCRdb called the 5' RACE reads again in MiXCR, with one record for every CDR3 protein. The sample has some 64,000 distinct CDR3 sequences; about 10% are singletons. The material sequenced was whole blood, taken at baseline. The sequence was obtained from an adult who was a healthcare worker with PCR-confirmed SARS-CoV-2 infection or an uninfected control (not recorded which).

The CDR3 DNA sequence: TGTGCCAGTAGTATACGGATACAGGGAGATACGCAGTATTTT. Translation: CASSIRIQGDTQYF. The chain has TRBV19 and TRBJ2-3, with a tentative D call TRBD1 (6 bases). V lost 2 bases, J lost 5 bases, and 11 bases lay in between. There are 14 residues in the CDR3. The germline V gene has CDR1 LNHDA and CDR2 SQIVND (reference sequence).